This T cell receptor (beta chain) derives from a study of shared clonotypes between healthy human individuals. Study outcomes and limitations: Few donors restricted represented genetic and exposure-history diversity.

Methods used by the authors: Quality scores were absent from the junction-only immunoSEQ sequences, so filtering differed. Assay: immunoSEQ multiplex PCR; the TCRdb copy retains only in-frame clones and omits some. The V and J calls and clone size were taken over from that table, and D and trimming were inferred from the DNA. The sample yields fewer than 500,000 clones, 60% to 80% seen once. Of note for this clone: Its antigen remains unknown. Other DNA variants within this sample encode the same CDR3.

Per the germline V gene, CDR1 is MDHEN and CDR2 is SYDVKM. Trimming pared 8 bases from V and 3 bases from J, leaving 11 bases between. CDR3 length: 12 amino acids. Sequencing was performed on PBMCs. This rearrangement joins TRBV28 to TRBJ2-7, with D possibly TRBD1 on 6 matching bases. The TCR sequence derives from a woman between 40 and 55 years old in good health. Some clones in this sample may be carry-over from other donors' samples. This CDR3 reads CASRDTFYEQYF. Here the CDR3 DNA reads TGTGCCAGCCGGGACACATTCTACGAGCAGTACTTC. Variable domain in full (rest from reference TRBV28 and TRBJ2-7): DVKVTQSSRYLVKRTGEKVFLECVQDMDHENMFWYRQDPGLGLRLIYFSYDVKMKEKGDIPEGYSVSREKKERFSLILESASTNQTSMYLCASRDTFYEQYFGPGTRLTVT.